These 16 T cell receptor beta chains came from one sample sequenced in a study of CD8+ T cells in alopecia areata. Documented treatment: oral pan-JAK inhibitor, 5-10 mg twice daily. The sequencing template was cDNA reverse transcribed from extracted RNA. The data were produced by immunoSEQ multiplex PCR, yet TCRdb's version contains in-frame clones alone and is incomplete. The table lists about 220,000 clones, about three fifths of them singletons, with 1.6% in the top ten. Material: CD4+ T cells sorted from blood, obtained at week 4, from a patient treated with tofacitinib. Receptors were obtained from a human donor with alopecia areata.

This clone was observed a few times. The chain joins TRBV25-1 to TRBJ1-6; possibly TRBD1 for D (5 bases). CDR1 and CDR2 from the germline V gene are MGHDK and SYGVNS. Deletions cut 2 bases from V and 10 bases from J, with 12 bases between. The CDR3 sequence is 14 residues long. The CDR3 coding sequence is TGTGCCAGCAGTGAACGGGGGACTCGGTCACCCCTCCACTTT. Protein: CASSERGTRSPLHF. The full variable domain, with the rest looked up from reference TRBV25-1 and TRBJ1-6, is EADIYQTPRYLVIGTGKKITLECSQTMGHDKMYWYQQDPGMELHLIHYSYGVNSTEKGDLSSESTVSRIRTEHFPLTLESARPSHTSQYLCASSERGTRSPLHFGNGTRLTVT.

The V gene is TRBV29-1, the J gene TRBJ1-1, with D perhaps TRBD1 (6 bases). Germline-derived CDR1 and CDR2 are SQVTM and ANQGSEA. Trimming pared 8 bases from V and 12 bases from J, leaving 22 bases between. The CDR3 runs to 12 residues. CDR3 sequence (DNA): TGCAGCACGAAACAGGGCCGGGGGCAATCTTTCTTT. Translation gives CSTKQGRGQSFF.

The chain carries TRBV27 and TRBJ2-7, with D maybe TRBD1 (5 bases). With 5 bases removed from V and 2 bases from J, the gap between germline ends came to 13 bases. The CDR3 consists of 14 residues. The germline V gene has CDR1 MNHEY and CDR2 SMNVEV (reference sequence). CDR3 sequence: CASSPQDRTYEQYF. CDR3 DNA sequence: TGTGCCAGCAGTCCACAAGACAGAACCTACGAGCAGTACTTC.

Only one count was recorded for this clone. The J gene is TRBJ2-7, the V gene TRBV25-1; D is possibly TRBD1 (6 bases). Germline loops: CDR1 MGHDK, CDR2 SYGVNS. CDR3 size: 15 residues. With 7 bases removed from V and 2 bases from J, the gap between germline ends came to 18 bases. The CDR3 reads CASTQGQGLPYEQYF. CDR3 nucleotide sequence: TGTGCCAGCACCCAGGGGCAGGGGCTACCCTACGAGCAGTACTTC.

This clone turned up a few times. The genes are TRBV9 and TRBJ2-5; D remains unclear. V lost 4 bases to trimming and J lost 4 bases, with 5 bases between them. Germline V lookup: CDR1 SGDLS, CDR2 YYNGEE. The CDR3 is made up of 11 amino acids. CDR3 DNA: TGTGCCAGCAGCACTGGAGAGACCCAGTACTTC. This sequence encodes CASSTGETQYF.

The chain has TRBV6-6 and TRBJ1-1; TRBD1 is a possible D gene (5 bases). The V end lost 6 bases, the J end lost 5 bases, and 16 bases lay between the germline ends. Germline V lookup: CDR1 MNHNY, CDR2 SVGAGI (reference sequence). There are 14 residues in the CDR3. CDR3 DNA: TGTGCCAGCAGATCCGGGACGGGCCGAACTGAAGCTTTCTTT. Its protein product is CASRSGTGRTEAFF.

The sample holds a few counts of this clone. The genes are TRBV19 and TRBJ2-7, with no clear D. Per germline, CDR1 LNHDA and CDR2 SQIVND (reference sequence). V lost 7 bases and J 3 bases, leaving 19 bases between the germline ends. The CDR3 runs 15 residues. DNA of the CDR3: TGTGCCAGTAACCGTCAGGCCGGCAGTCTCTACGAGCAGTACTTC. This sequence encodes CASNRQAGSLYEQYF.

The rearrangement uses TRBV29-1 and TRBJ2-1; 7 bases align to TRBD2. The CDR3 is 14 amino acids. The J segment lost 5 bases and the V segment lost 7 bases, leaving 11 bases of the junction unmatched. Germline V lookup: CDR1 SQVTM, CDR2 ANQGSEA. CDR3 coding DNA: TGCAGCGGGGACGGGGGGATTGTCAACAATGAGCAGTTCTTC. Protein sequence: CSGDGGIVNNEQFF.

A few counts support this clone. CDR3 sequence reads: CASSQAQTSAASTDTQYF. CDR3 nucleotide sequence: TGTGCCAGCAGCCAAGCCCAAACTAGCGCCGCTAGCACAGATACGCAGTATTTT. The V call is TRBV14, the J call TRBJ2-3, with 7 positions matching TRBD2. V dropped 1 base and J dropped 0; count of bases not matched to a gene: 10. CDR1 and CDR2 from the germline V gene are SGHDN and FVKESK. The CDR3 runs to 18 residues.

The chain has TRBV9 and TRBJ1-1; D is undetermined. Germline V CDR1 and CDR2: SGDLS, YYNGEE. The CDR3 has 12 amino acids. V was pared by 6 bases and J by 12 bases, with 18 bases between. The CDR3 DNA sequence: TGTGCCAGCACCTTGATAGAGGGTCAAACTTTCTTT. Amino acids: CASTLIEGQTFF.

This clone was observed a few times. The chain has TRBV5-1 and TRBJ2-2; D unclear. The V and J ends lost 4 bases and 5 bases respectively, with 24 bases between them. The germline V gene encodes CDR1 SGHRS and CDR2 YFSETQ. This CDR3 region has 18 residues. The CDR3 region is CASSRKASGVEVTGELFF. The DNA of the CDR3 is TGCGCCAGCAGCCGCAAGGCGTCAGGAGTAGAGGTGACCGGGGAGCTGTTTTTT.

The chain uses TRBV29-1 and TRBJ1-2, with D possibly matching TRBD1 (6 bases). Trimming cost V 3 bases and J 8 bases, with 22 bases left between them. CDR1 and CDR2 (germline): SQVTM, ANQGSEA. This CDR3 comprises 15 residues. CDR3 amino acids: CSVDNGTTGSGGYTF. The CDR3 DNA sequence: TGCAGCGTTGATAACGGTACTACAGGGAGCGGAGGCTACACCTTC.

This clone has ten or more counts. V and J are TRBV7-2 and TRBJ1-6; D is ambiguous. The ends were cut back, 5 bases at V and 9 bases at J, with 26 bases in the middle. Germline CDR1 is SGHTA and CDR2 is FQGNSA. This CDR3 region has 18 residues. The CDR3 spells CASSQDPLMMPLTSPLHF. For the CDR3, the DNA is TGTGCCAGCAGCCAGGACCCGTTGATGATGCCTCTCACTTCACCCCTCCACTTT.

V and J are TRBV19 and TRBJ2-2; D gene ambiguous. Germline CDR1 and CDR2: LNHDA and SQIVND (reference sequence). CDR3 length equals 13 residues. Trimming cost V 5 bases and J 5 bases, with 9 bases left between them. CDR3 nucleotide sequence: TGTGCCAGTAGTGCGGACGGAACCGGGGAGCTGTTTTTT. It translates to CASSADGTGELFF.

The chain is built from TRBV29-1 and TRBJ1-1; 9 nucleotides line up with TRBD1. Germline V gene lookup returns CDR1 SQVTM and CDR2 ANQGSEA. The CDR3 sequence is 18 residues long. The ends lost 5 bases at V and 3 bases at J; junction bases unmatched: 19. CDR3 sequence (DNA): TGCAGCGTTAGAACAGGGGGCGGCCAAGTAGTGTCCGACACTGAAGCTTTCTTT. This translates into CSVRTGGGQVVSDTEAFF.

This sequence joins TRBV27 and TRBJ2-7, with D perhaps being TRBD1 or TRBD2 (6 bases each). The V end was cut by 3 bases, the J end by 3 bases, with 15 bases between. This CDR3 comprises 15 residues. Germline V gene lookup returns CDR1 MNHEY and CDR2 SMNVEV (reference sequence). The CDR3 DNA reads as TGTGCCAGCAGTTTTGCCGGGGGCCCCGTCTACGAGCAGTACTTC. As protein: CASSFAGGPVYEQYF.